Below are 23 T cell receptor beta chains sequenced from a single sample in a study of radiation and T cells in renal cell carcinoma. The treatment is: treatment-naive control, cytoreductive nephrectomy. Produced via immunoSEQ multiplex PCR; TCRdb's table is partial and in-frame only. The table records some 25,000 clones, roughly 64% of them present only once. Sequenced material: tumor tissue, taken from a patient whose treatment was nephrectomy without radiotherapy. The receptors shown here come from a man between 35 and 55 years old with renal cell carcinoma.

Of note for this clone: Sequence at one end of the junction differs from germline and may be a read error. J is TRBJ2-1 and V is TRBV5-4, with 7 bases fitting TRBD2. The V gene's germline CDR1 is SGHNT and CDR2 YYREEE (reference sequence). CDR3 length: 15 amino acids. In DNA, the CDR3 is TGTGCCAGCAGTTTGGGGGGGAGCTCCTACAATGAGCAGTTCTTC. Residues: CASSLGGSSYNEQFF. Using reference TRBV5-4 and TRBJ2-1 for the parts outside the CDR3, the full variable domain is ETGVTQSPTHLIKTRGQQVTLRCSSQSGHNTVSWYQQALGQGPQFIFQYYREEENGRGNFPPRFSGLQFPNYSSELNVNALELDDSALYLCASSLGGSSYNEQFFGPGTRLTVL.

This clone has a count of ten or more. The V and J genes are TRBV13 and TRBJ1-1; 7 bases fit TRBD1. Per the germline V gene, CDR1 is PRHDT and CDR2 is FYEKMQ (reference sequence). V gave up 5 bases and J gave up 1 base; unmatched junction bases: 7. The CDR3 covers 15 residues. The CDR3 here is CASSPRTGWNTEAFF. The CDR3 DNA reads TGTGCCAGCAGCCCTCGGACAGGATGGAACACTGAAGCTTTCTTT.

This clone showed up just once. V usage is TRBV6-6 and J usage is TRBJ1-5; the D gene is possibly TRBD1 (6 bases). The germline V and J ends were trimmed by 0 bases and 5 bases, with 14 bases remaining between them. Germline lookup yields CDR1 MNHNY and CDR2 SVGAGI (reference sequence). The CDR3 sequence is 16 residues long. The CDR3 is CASSYSGQRPYQPQHF. For the CDR3, the DNA is TGTGCCAGCAGTTACTCAGGACAGAGACCGTATCAGCCCCAGCATTTT.

The chain recombines TRBV18 with TRBJ1-1; 7 bases are a match to TRBD1. The ends lost 2 bases at V and 3 bases at J; junction bases unmatched: 6. The germline V gene encodes CDR1 KGHSH and CDR2 LQKENI. This CDR3 has 15 amino acids. The CDR3, as DNA: TGTGCCAGCTCACCAAGACAGGGTAAGGACACTGAAGCTTTCTTT. Translation: CASSPRQGKDTEAFF.

This clone occurred a few times. The chain couples TRBV5-5 to TRBJ1-1; 12 bases are shared with TRBD1. Germline V gives CDR1 SGHKS, CDR2 YYEKEE (reference sequence). The junction had 9 bases not matched to a gene; V was cut back by 3 bases and J by 6 bases. The CDR3 spans 16 residues. The CDR3 DNA reads TGTGCCAGCAGCTGGGGGACAGGGGGCTTGGGATCTGAAGCTTTCTTT. Its translation is CASSWGTGGLGSEAFF.

The chain links TRBV6-5 to TRBJ2-7, with D unclear. The V and J ends lost 5 bases and 1 base respectively, with 12 bases between them. Germline V gives CDR1 MNHEY, CDR2 SVGAGI. The CDR3 has 14 residues. The CDR3 DNA sequence: TGTGCCAGCAGTCCGACATTGAGGTCCTACGAGCAGTACGTC. Amino acids: CASSPTLRSYEQYV.

V usage is TRBV2 and J usage is TRBJ1-4; no firm D call. CDR3 length: 14 amino acids. Germline V gene data show CDR1 as SNHLY and CDR2 as FYNNEI. Trimming took off 5 bases at V and 3 bases at J, with 10 bases between the two ends. CDR3 sequence reads: CASSKPGSNEKLFF. CDR3 sequence (DNA): TGTGCCAGCAGTAAACCGGGGTCTAATGAAAAACTGTTTTTT.

This clone was observed a handful of times. The chain carries TRBV19 and TRBJ1-1, with no clear D. Germline CDR1 reads LNHDA; CDR2 reads SQIVND (reference sequence). The length of the CDR3 is 12 residues. Trimming removed 3 bases from V and 1 base from J, with 3 bases in between. DNA for the CDR3: TGTGCCAGTAGTATGTGGAACACTGAAGCTTTCTTT. This encodes CASSMWNTEAFF.

There are a few counts of this clone. The V gene is TRBV19, the J gene TRBJ1-6; D remains unclear. This CDR3 is built from 13 residues. Germline lookup yields CDR1 LNHDA and CDR2 SQIVND (reference sequence). Trimming shortened V by 3 bases and J by 7 bases, and 7 bases separated the two germline ends. CDR3 in DNA: TGTGCCAGTAGTATCACGGAGAATTCACCCCTCCACTTT. This codes for CASSITENSPLHF.

Points on this clone: The sample has other DNA sequences that encode this CDR3 too. This CDR3 reads CAISGGTEAFF. For the CDR3, the DNA is TGTGCCATCAGTGGGGGGACTGAAGCTTTCTTT. The chain employs TRBV10-3 and TRBJ1-1; weak D call: TRBD1 (5 bases). Trimming left V 4 bases short and J 5 bases short, with 5 bases between. The CDR3 extends over 11 amino acids. Germline V gives CDR1 ENHRY, CDR2 SYGVKD.

The chain has TRBV5-1 and TRBJ1-1; D not resolved. Trimming took 0 bases from V and 4 from J, leaving 10 bases between them. The CDR3 is 14 amino acids. CDR1 SGHRS and CDR2 YFSETQ come from the germline V gene. The CDR3 DNA sequence: TGCGCCAGCAGCTTGGGCGGGGAAATCACTGAAGCTTTCTTT. Amino acid sequence: CASSLGGEITEAFF.

Comment on this clone: One base separates it from a far larger clone, so it is likely a read error. The sample contains more than one DNA sequence encoding this CDR3. The chain couples TRBV29-1 to TRBJ2-6, with D perhaps TRBD2 (7 bases). The CDR3 totals 16 residues. CDR1 is SQVTM, CDR2 ANQGSEA, per germline. CDR3 DNA sequence: TGCAGGGTTGAGGGGGGGCTGGGCTCTGGGGCCAACGTCCTGACTTTC. The encoded protein is CRVEGGLGSGANVLTF.

This clone was counted between two and nine times. The rearrangement uses TRBV7-2 and TRBJ1-5; D is unresolved. The CDR3 extends over 13 amino acids. The V end lost 3 bases, the J end lost 4 bases, and 7 bases lay between the germline ends. CDR1 is SGHTA and CDR2 is FQGNSA in the germline V gene. The CDR3 sequence is CASSFSHNQPQHF. Here the CDR3 DNA reads TGTGCCAGCAGCTTCTCACATAATCAGCCCCAGCATTTT.

The V call is TRBV7-9, the J call TRBJ1-4, with TRBD1 matching over 8 bases. The length of the CDR3 is 14 residues. Germline V lookup: CDR1 SEHNR, CDR2 FQNEAQ (reference sequence). V lost 4 bases and J lost 8; bases outside the gene matches: 6. The CDR3 loop reads CASSSDRAREKLFF. The CDR3 region has the DNA TGTGCCAGCAGCTCGGACAGGGCAAGGGAAAAACTGTTTTTT.

The CDR3: CASSRGTRGTADTQYF. DNA of the CDR3: TGCGCCAGCAGCCGCGGAACCCGGGGAACGGCAGATACGCAGTATTTT. The gene calls are TRBV4-3 and TRBJ2-3, with D perhaps matching TRBD2 (5 bases). Trimming removed 4 bases at V and 4 bases at J, with 18 bases between. The CDR3 has 16 amino acids. Germline V gene lookup returns CDR1 LGHNA and CDR2 YSLEER.

The rearrangement links TRBV6-5 to TRBJ1-2; D perhaps matches TRBD1 (5 bases). Germline V gene data show CDR1 as MNHEY and CDR2 as SVGAGI. The CDR3 extends over 14 amino acids. Trimming stripped 5 bases from V and 4 bases from J, with 14 bases between. The CDR3 loop reads CASSEKLQGYGYTF. The CDR3 DNA reads TGTGCCAGCAGTGAAAAGTTGCAGGGCTATGGCTACACCTTC.

J is TRBJ1-2 and V is TRBV19; unclear D gene. Trimming pared 4 bases from V and 4 bases from J, leaving 10 bases between. The germline V gene encodes CDR1 LNHDA and CDR2 SQIVND (reference sequence). The CDR3 has 13 residues. For the CDR3, the DNA is TGTGCCAGTAGTACCGGACTTTTCTATGGCTACACCTTC. The encoded protein is CASSTGLFYGYTF.

The chain joins TRBV4-3 to TRBJ2-5; D is tentatively TRBD1 or TRBD2 (7 bases each). Germline V gene sequence: CDR1 LGHNA, CDR2 YSLEER. Trimming left V 4 bases short and J 5 bases short, with 23 bases between. The CDR3 sequence is 17 residues long. The CDR3: CASSRLGGGPGGETQYF. Here the CDR3 DNA reads TGCGCCAGCAGCCGTCTTGGCGGGGGCCCAGGGGGGGAGACCCAGTACTTC.

This chain connects TRBV5-1 to TRBJ1-2, with D perhaps TRBD1 (5 bases). Trimming took 3 bases from V and 4 from J, leaving 16 bases between them. There are 15 residues in the CDR3. CDR1 and CDR2 (germline): SGHRS, YFSETQ. The CDR3 DNA is TGCGCCAGCAGCTGGAACCAGGGTCTTGGCTATGGCTACACCTTC. Translation gives CASSWNQGLGYGYTF.

The chain has TRBV30 and TRBJ2-2, with D possibly TRBD1 on 6 matching bases. Germline V gives CDR1 GTSNPN, CDR2 SVGIG (reference sequence). The length of the CDR3 is 14 residues. Trimming pared 5 bases from V and 3 bases from J, leaving 13 bases between. CDR3 sequence: CAWLEGVDTGELFF. CDR3 coding DNA: TGTGCCTGGCTAGAGGGGGTAGACACCGGGGAGCTGTTTTTT. Full variable domain (outside the CDR3, taken from reference TRBV30 and TRBJ2-2): SQTIHQWPATLVQPVGSPLSLECTVEGTSNPNLYWYRQAAGRGLQLLFYSVGIGQISSEVPQNLSASRPQDRQFILSSKKLLLSDSGFYLCAWLEGVDTGELFFGEGSRLTVL.

The rearrangement links TRBV11-2 to TRBJ2-3; tentative D call: TRBD2 (7 bases). The CDR3 contains 17 residues. Trimming stripped 4 bases from V and 4 bases from J, with 21 bases between. From germline, CDR1 is SGHAT and CDR2 FQNNGV. The CDR3, as DNA: TGTGCCAGCAGCTCCCCCTTGGGGGAGGGGGTGGCAGATACGCAGTATTTT. This translates into CASSSPLGEGVADTQYF.

A single count supports this clone. The chain joins TRBV2 to TRBJ1-5; D is perhaps TRBD1 (6 bases). V was trimmed by 4 bases and J by 0 bases, leaving 7 bases between them. Germline CDR1 and CDR2: SNHLY and FYNNEI. The CDR3 contains 14 residues. The CDR3 loop is CASSAGASNQPQHF. For the CDR3, the DNA is TGTGCCAGCAGTGCGGGGGCTAGCAATCAGCCCCAGCATTTT.

This rearrangement joins TRBV10-1 to TRBJ1-1; D gene unclear. This CDR3 is 14 amino acids long. Per the germline V gene, CDR1 is WNHNN and CDR2 is SYGVQD (reference sequence). V was pared by 6 bases and J by 5 bases, with 16 bases between. CDR3: CASSSGPGRTEAFF. CDR3 DNA sequence: TGCGCCAGCAGCTCCGGCCCTGGAAGGACTGAAGCTTTCTTT.